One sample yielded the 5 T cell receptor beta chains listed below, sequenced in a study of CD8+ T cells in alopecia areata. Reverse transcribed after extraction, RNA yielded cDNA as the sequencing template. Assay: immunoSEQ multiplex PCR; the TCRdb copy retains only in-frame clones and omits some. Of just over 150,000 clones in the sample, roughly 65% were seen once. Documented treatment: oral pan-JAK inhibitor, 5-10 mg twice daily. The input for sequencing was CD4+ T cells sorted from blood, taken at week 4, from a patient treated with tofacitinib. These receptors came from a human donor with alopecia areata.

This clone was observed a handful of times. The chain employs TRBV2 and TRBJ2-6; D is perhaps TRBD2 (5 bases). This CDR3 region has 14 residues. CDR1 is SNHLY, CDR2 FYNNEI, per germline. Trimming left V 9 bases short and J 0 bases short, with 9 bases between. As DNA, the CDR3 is TGTGCCAGTATCCGGGACTCTGGGGCCAACGTCCTGACTTTC. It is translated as CASIRDSGANVLTF.

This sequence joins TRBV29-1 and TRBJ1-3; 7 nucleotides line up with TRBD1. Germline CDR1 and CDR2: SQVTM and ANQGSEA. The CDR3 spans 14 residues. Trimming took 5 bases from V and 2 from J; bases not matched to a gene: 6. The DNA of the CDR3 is TGCAGCGTTAACAGGGGATCGCCTGGAAACACCATATATTTT. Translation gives CSVNRGSPGNTIYF.

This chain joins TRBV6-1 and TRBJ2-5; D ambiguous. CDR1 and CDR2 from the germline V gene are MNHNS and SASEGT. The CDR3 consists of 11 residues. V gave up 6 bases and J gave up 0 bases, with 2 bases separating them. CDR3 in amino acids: CASRNQETQYF. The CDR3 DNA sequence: TGTGCCAGCAGAAACCAAGAGACCCAGTACTTC.

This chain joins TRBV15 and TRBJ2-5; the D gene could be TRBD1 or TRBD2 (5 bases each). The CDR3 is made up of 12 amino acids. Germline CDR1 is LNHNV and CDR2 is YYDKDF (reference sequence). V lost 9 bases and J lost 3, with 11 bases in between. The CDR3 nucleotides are TGTGCCACATCCGGGACGAAAGAGACCCAGTACTTC. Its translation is CATSGTKETQYF.

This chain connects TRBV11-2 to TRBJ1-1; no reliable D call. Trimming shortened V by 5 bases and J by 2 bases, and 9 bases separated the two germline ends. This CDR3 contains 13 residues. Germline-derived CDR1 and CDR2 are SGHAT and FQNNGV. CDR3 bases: TGTGCCAGCAGCCCAGATTTCAACACTGAAGCTTTCTTT. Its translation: CASSPDFNTEAFF.